This T cell receptor beta chain was profiled in a study of cytomegalovirus exposure and HLA in healthy donors. Per germline, CDR1 MNHNS and CDR2 SASEGT. CDR3 length: 19 amino acids. V dropped 2 bases and J dropped 0 bases, with 19 bases sitting between them. In the PCR, 60 Vbeta and 13 Jbeta primers were used. Sequenced by immunoSEQ multiplex PCR; TCRdb stores in-frame clones only, minus some. The sample has 110,000 to 150,000 clones; around 84% are singletons. This sequence joins TRBV6-1 and TRBJ1-4, with a tentative D call TRBD1 (5 bases). This TCR came from a boy aged 2 to 10 in good health and CMV-seronegative. Specimen: PBMCs. The chain's CDR3 is CASSELSWGRTTTNEKLFF. In DNA, the CDR3 is TGTGCCAGCAGTGAATTATCGTGGGGCAGGACCACAACTAATGAAAAACTGTTTTTT.